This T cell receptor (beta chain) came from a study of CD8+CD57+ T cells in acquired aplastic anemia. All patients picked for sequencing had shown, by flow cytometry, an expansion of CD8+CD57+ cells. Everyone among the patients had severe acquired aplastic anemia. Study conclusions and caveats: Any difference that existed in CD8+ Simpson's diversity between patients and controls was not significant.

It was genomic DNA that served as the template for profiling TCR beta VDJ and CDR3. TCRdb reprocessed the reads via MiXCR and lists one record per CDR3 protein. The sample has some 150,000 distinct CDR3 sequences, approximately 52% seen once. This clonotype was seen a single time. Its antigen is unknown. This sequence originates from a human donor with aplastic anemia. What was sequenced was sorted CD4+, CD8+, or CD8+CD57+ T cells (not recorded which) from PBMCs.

DNA for the CDR3: TGTGCCAGCAGCTTAGCGCTAAGCGGGGGAAGTCATGAGCAGTTCTTC. It encodes CASSLALSGGSHEQFF. The chain joins TRBV7-8 to TRBJ2-1; 8 bases match TRBD2. J was trimmed by 8 bases and V by 0 bases; bases with no gene match: 9. Germline V gives CDR1 SGHVS, CDR2 FQNEAQ. The CDR3 length is 16 residues.